Listed here is a single TCR beta chain. Data came from immunoSEQ multiplex PCR; TCRdb stores just in-frame clones and leaves some out. The sample lists some 40,000 clones, 90% occurring once. These data are taken from a study of T cell changes during pregnancy in multiple sclerosis. Trimming left V 0 bases short and J 3 bases short, with 13 bases between. The germline gives CDR1 SGHRS, CDR2 YFSETQ. CDR3 length: 16 amino acids. The chain has TRBV5-1 and TRBJ1-3, with D possibly matching TRBD1 (6 bases). The sequencing used CD4+ T cells from peripheral blood mononuclear cells, collected in the second trimester of pregnancy. The clonotype comes from a female donor with multiple sclerosis, enrolled in a pregnancy study. The CDR3 DNA is TGCGCCAGCAGCTTGGGAGGTACAGGGAGTGGAAACACCATATATTTT. This translates into CASSLGGTGSGNTIYF.